One and the same sample provided the 19 T cell receptor beta chains below, sequenced in a study of human T cells and chemical hapten exposure. The time point is: patch test 1, 2 weeks after DPC sensitization. Noted treatment: therapeutic diphenylcyclopropenone sensitization with weekly scalp DPC. TCRdb re-derived calls from the RACE reads in MiXCR, one entry per CDR3 protein. The sample has about 80,000 distinct CDR3 sequences, 10% to 13% seen once. Sequencing was performed on whole blood, taken in connection with sensitization to the hapten diphenylcyclopropenone (DPC). All receptors come from a woman aged 50 to 60 with alopecia areata. Some clones in this sample may be carry-over from other donors' samples.

CDR3 DNA: TGCGCCAGCGGAGGACAGTTGGACACCGGGGAGCTGTTTTTT. This codes for CASGGQLDTGELFF. The chain links TRBV10-1 to TRBJ2-2, with D possibly TRBD1 on 6 matching bases. Germline V gives CDR1 WNHNN, CDR2 SYGVQD (reference sequence). V gave up 8 bases and J gave up 3 bases, with 13 bases separating them. The CDR3 contains 14 residues.

This clonotype showed up many times. The rearrangement uses TRBV23-1 and TRBJ2-7; 10 bases agree with TRBD1. TRBV23-1 is an ORF, and what it does is uncertain. With V trimmed by 2 bases and J by 6 bases, 4 bases remained unmatched. The CDR3 runs 14 residues. The CDR3 region has the DNA TGCGCCAGCAGTCAAGCGGACAGGGGGTGCGAGCAGTACTTC. It yields the protein CASSQADRGCEQYF.

This clonotype occurred a few times. The rearrangement links TRBV5-4 to TRBJ1-2; no clear D. This CDR3 spans 11 amino acids. CDR1 and CDR2 (germline): SGHNT, YYREEE (reference sequence). Between the trimmed V and J ends, which lost 0 bases and 7 bases, there was a span of 4 bases. The CDR3 is CASSLAGGYTF. DNA for the CDR3: TGTGCCAGCAGCTTGGCTGGTGGCTACACCTTC.

This clonotype has a handful of counts. The chain uses TRBV2 and TRBJ1-2; tentatively, D is TRBD1 (5 bases). The germline V and J ends were trimmed by 1 base and 2 bases, with 8 bases remaining between them. The CDR3 spans 14 residues. CDR1 and CDR2 (germline): SNHLY, FYNNEI. DNA of the CDR3: TGTGCCAGCAGTGAAGACAGGATAAACTATGGCTACACCTTC. This codes for CASSEDRINYGYTF.

The chain recombines TRBV29-1 with TRBJ2-7, with no clear D. The V end lost 0 bases, the J end lost 2 bases, and 14 bases lay between the germline ends. CDR1 and CDR2 from the germline V gene are SQVTM and ANQGSEA. This CDR3 region has 15 residues. CDR3: CSVEEVSHRTYEQYF. The CDR3 bases are TGCAGCGTTGAAGAAGTCTCGCACAGAACCTACGAGCAGTACTTC.

A remark on this clonotype: The junction differs from germline at one of its ends, possibly a read error. V and J are TRBV20-1 and TRBJ2-1, with 12 bases fitting TRBD2. Germline lookup yields CDR1 DFQATT and CDR2 SNEGSKA (reference sequence). CDR3 length equals 16 residues. The CDR3 region has the DNA TGCAGTGCCGAAAAGGGGGGACTAGCGGGCCCCAATAAGCAGTTCTTC. Encoded protein: CSAEKGGLAGPNKQFF.

The chain has TRBV7-2 and TRBJ1-2, with D unresolved. Per the germline V gene, CDR1 is SGHTA and CDR2 is FQGNSA. Trimming pared 2 bases from V and 6 bases from J, leaving 10 bases between. The CDR3 consists of 13 residues. The DNA for the CDR3 is TGTGCCAGCAGCTTAACGAGGGAGGATGGCTACACCTTC. Amino acid sequence: CASSLTREDGYTF. Together with reference TRBV7-2 and TRBJ1-2, the CDR3 gives the full variable domain: GAGVSQSPSNKVTEKGKDVELRCDPISGHTALYWYRQSLGQGLEFLIYFQGNSAPDKSGLPSDRFSAERTGGSVSTLTIQRTQQEDSAVYLCASSLTREDGYTFGSGTRLTVV.

This clonotype was picked up a small number of times. The V call is TRBV12-3 or TRBV12-4, the J call TRBJ2-5; D perhaps matches TRBD1 (5 bases). The V end lost 4 bases, the J end lost 2 bases, and 14 bases lay between the germline ends. This CDR3 spans 15 amino acids. CDR3 sequence: CASSSYVGQQETQYF. The CDR3 bases are TGTGCCAGCAGTTCTTACGTGGGGCAGCAAGAGACCCAGTACTTC.

The chain employs TRBV20-1 and TRBJ1-2, with D unclear. The CDR3 contains 12 residues. The germline gives CDR1 DFQATT, CDR2 SNEGSKA (reference sequence). The V gene lost 0 bases and the J gene lost 8 bases, with 10 bases spanning the gap. CDR3: CSARDLGLGYTF. The CDR3 region has the DNA TGCAGTGCTAGAGATCTTGGTCTCGGCTACACCTTC.

This sequence joins TRBV11-2 and TRBJ2-7; D is unresolved. The germline gives CDR1 SGHAT, CDR2 FQNNGV. V was cut by 2 bases and J by 3 bases, with 8 bases left in between. This CDR3 contains 13 residues. CDR3 bases: TGTGCCAGCAGCTTACACCAATTCTACGAGCAGTACTTC. It specifies CASSLHQFYEQYF.

The V call is TRBV11-3, the J call TRBJ2-1, with 11 bases aligning to TRBD2. Germline CDR1 reads SGHNT; CDR2 reads YENEEA. The V segment lost 1 base and the J segment 7 bases; nucleotides outside the gene matches: 3. The CDR3 is made up of 15 amino acids. The CDR3 DNA is TGTGCCAGCAGCTTAGGTAGCGGGAGGGAAAATGAGCAGTTCTTC. Protein sequence: CASSLGSGRENEQFF.

This clonotype was recorded many times. DNA of the CDR3: TGTGCCAGCTCATCTAGCGGGAGTTCGTCAGAGACCCAGTACTTC. Its translation is CASSSSGSSSETQYF. V gene TRBV18 combines with J gene TRBJ2-5; 10 nucleotides line up with TRBD2. Trimming took 5 bases from V and 4 from J; bases not matched to a gene: 7. This CDR3 comprises 15 residues. CDR1 is KGHSH and CDR2 is LQKENI in the germline V gene.

At least ten counts were recorded for this clonotype. CDR3 DNA sequence: TGTGCCAGCAGTTTTAGCGGGAGCACAGATACGCAGTATTTT. Protein sequence: CASSFSGSTDTQYF. The chain carries TRBV28 and TRBJ2-3, with 7 bases matching TRBD2. The CDR3 totals 14 residues. After removal of 3 bases from V and 0 bases from J, the junction contained 0 bases not matched to a gene. Germline CDR1 reads MDHEN; CDR2 reads SYDVKM.

This clonotype was detected ten times or more. V is TRBV20-1 and J is TRBJ1-1; no definite D call. The CDR3 contains 18 residues. The germline V and J ends were trimmed by 0 bases and 1 base, with 21 bases remaining between them. CDR1 and CDR2 from the germline V gene are DFQATT and SNEGSKA (reference sequence). The CDR3 nucleotides read TGCAGTGCTAGAGATGGTGAAGGGTCAACTCGCTCGAACACTGAAGCTTTCTTT. Its protein is CSARDGEGSTRSNTEAFF.

Ten or more counts support this clonotype. This chain connects TRBV7-8 to TRBJ1-2, with D perhaps TRBD1 (5 bases). Trimming cost V 1 base and J 0 bases, with 12 bases left between them. The CDR3 contains 16 residues. Germline values: CDR1 SGHVS, CDR2 FQNEAQ. The CDR3 is CASSLDGRGANYGYTF. CDR3 bases: TGTGCCAGCAGCTTAGATGGCCGGGGGGCTAACTATGGCTACACCTTC.

This clonotype has just a few counts. The chain combines TRBV9 with TRBJ1-3, with 7 bases lining up with TRBD1. Per germline, CDR1 SGDLS and CDR2 YYNGEE. Trimming at V came to 4 bases and at J to 1 base, leaving 8 bases not matched to a gene. The CDR3 spans 16 residues. The CDR3 region has the DNA TGTGCCAGCAGCTCCCAACCACAGGGGTCTGGAAACACCATATATTTT. Its protein is CASSSQPQGSGNTIYF.

Notes on this clonotype: A much larger clone lies a single base off, so this may be a read error. The chain couples TRBV29-1 to TRBJ2-1; D is unclear. The CDR3 is 14 residues long. Germline CDR1 is SQVTM and CDR2 is ANQGSEA. The germline V and J ends were trimmed by 5 bases and 4 bases, with 15 bases remaining between them. CDR3 sequence reads: CSVIPTTSYNEQFF. CDR3 DNA: TGCAGCGTTATACCGACCACATCTTACAATGAGCAGTTCTTC.

This clonotype was seen a few times. The V and J genes are TRBV28 and TRBJ1-4; 8 positions agree with TRBD1. This CDR3 is 15 amino acids long. V lost 8 bases to trimming and J lost 3 bases; unmatched junction nucleotides: 8. The V gene's germline CDR1 is MDHEN and CDR2 SYDVKM. CDR3 loop: CASGSPQGANEKLFF. In nucleotides, the CDR3 is TGTGCCAGCGGATCCCCACAGGGGGCTAATGAAAAACTGTTTTTT.

The sample holds a few counts of this clonotype. V gene TRBV10-2 combines with J gene TRBJ2-1; perhaps TRBD2 as D (5 bases). Trimming took 3 bases from V and 3 from J, leaving 9 bases between them. CDR3 length equals 14 residues. Germline CDR1 reads WSHSY; CDR2 reads SAAADI. The CDR3 loop reads CASSERGDYNEQFF. In DNA, the CDR3 is TGCGCCAGCAGTGAACGGGGAGACTACAATGAGCAGTTCTTC.